A selection of T cell receptor beta chains follows, all from one sample in a study of identical twins. One entry per CDR3 protein results from TCRdb running MiXCR on the 5' RACE reads. The sample contains just over 500,000 distinct CDR3 sequences, roughly a fifth of which appear only once. This sample was shared with a second study, whose subject was T cells expressing NK-cell markers.

Sequencing was carried out using CD4+ T cells sorted from blood. The receptors were sampled from a woman aged 18 to 35 in good health. Both conserved end residues are part of each CDR3. Fields, in order: V gene, clone size, D gene, J gene, CDR3 protein, CDR3 DNA. The D gene is left open where the match is weak. Rows may omit the clone size; those that give it use once, few, many or a size class.

V: TRBV11-2; size: .; D: TRBD1; J: TRBJ2-6; CDR3: CASRVRDRDNVLTF; DNA: TGTGCCAGCAGGGTTCGGGACAGGGACAACGTCCTGACTTTC
V: TRBV11-1; size: .; D: .; J: TRBJ2-4; CDR3: CASSLARLQGPLAKNIQYF; DNA: TGTGCCAGCAGCTTAGCGCGGTTACAGGGACCCCTAGCCAAAAACATTCAGTACTTC
V: TRBV10-3; size: .; D: .; J: TRBJ1-2; CDR3: CAISERHRDSANYGYTF; DNA: TGTGCCATCAGTGAGCGCCATCGAGATTCAGCTAACTATGGCTACACCTTC
V: TRBV15; size: few; D: .; J: TRBJ1-1; CDR3: CATSRDLIVTAEAFF; DNA: TGTGCCACCAGCAGAGATTTAATAGTGACCGCTGAAGCTTTCTTT
V: TRBV5-1; size: .; D: TRBD1; J: TRBJ2-7; CDR3: CASSLAGQGFEQYF; DNA: TGCGCCAGCAGCTTGGCCGGACAGGGGTTCGAGCAGTACTTC
V: TRBV20-1; size: many; D: .; J: TRBJ2-5; CDR3: CSAILGNQYF; DNA: TGCAGTGCTATACTGGGGAACCAGTACTTC
V: TRBV7-2; size: few; D: .; J: TRBJ2-2; CDR3: CASSRTIPRAGELFF; DNA: TGTGCCAGCAGCCGAACAATACCCAGGGCTGGGGAGCTGTTTTTT
V: TRBV12-3/TRBV12-4; size: .; D: .; J: TRBJ2-5; CDR3: CASSLAGRAETQYF; DNA: TGTGCCAGCAGTTTAGCGGGGCGCGCGGAGACCCAGTACTTC
V: TRBV12-3/TRBV12-4; size: .; D: .; J: TRBJ1-2; CDR3: CASSFSSDGHYGYTF; DNA: TGTGCCAGCAGTTTCAGTTCCGACGGACACTATGGCTACACCTTC
V: TRBV12-3/TRBV12-4; size: few; D: .; J: TRBJ1-1; CDR3: CASSLMAVGTEAFF; DNA: TGTGCCAGCAGTTTAATGGCCGTGGGCACTGAAGCTTTCTTT
V: TRBV6-1; size: .; D: .; J: TRBJ2-3; CDR3: CASRGAGIGTDTQYF; DNA: TGTGCCAGCAGGGGCGCAGGAATAGGCACAGATACGCAGTATTTT
V: TRBV7-6; size: .; D: TRBD2; J: TRBJ2-1; CDR3: CASSKAGTSGGGEQFF; DNA: TGTGCCAGCAGCAAAGCCGGGACTAGCGGGGGGGGTGAGCAGTTCTTC
V: TRBV27; size: .; D: .; J: TRBJ2-7; CDR3: CASSAPDRRRQNF; DNA: TGTGCCAGCAGTGCTCCTGACAGGAGGAGGCAGAACTTC
V: TRBV10-3; size: .; D: .; J: TRBJ1-1; CDR3: CAINHQNRANAEAFF; DNA: TGTGCCATCAACCATCAGAACAGGGCGAACGCTGAAGCTTTCTTT
V: TRBV24-1; size: .; D: TRBD2; J: TRBJ2-1; CDR3: CATSDLRGGGRNEQFF; DNA: TGTGCCACCAGTGATTTGCGGGGTGGCGGGAGGAATGAGCAGTTCTTC
V: TRBV25-1; size: few; D: TRBD1; J: TRBJ2-1; CDR3: CASRGRDRGRQFF; DNA: TGTGCCAGCAGAGGTCGGGACAGGGGCCGCCAGTTCTTC
V: TRBV10-2; size: once; D: TRBD1; J: TRBJ2-7; CDR3: CASRAGTEGFREQYF; DNA: TGCGCCAGCAGGGCCGGGACAGAGGGCTTTCGAGAGCAGTACTTC
V: TRBV9; size: few; D: .; J: TRBJ2-7; CDR3: CASSVGLDYEQYF; DNA: TGTGCCAGCAGCGTAGGGCTGGACTACGAGCAGTACTTC
V: TRBV20-1; size: few; D: .; J: TRBJ2-7; CDR3: CSARESQMYEQYF; DNA: TGCAGTGCTAGAGAGAGCCAGATGTACGAGCAGTACTTC
V: TRBV20-1; size: few; D: .; J: TRBJ2-2; CDR3: CSARSSGRATNTGELFF; DNA: TGCAGTGCTAGATCTTCGGGAAGGGCCACGAACACCGGGGAGCTGTTTTTT
V: TRBV5-1; size: .; D: TRBD1; J: TRBJ1-4; CDR3: CASSSTGAFNEKLFF; DNA: TGCGCCAGCAGCTCGACAGGGGCGTTCAATGAAAAACTGTTTTTT
V: TRBV5-1; size: .; D: .; J: TRBJ1-2; CDR3: CASSLVAGTYGYTF; DNA: TGCGCCAGCAGCTTGGTTGCCGGTACCTATGGCTACACCTTC
V: TRBV6-5; size: .; D: .; J: TRBJ1-1; CDR3: CASSYGGAMVTEAFF; DNA: TGTGCCAGCAGTTACGGCGGGGCTATGGTCACTGAAGCTTTCTTT
V: TRBV11-2; size: few; D: .; J: TRBJ1-6; CDR3: CASSLWPRAGSSPLHF; DNA: TGTGCCAGCAGCCTGTGGCCCAGGGCAGGGAGTTCACCCCTCCACTTT
V: TRBV6-5; size: .; D: .; J: TRBJ2-7; CDR3: CASSRPGAFQYF; DNA: TGTGCCAGCAGCCGCCCTGGGGCGTTCCAGTACTTC
V: TRBV4-2; size: few; D: .; J: TRBJ2-7; CDR3: CASSLDSGGLYEQYF; DNA: TGTGCCAGCAGCCTGGACTCAGGGGGACTCTACGAGCAGTACTTC
V: TRBV5-1; size: .; D: .; J: TRBJ2-7; CDR3: CASSSYREGYEQYF; DNA: TGCGCCAGCAGCTCGTACAGGGAAGGCTACGAGCAGTACTTC
V: TRBV20-1; size: few; D: TRBD2; J: TRBJ2-7; CDR3: CSARPGLAGEEQYF; DNA: TGCAGTGCTAGACCCGGACTAGCGGGAGAGGAGCAGTACTTC
V: TRBV20-1; size: .; D: TRBD2; J: TRBJ2-3; CDR3: CSARQYRTSTAWDTQYF; DNA: TGCAGTGCTAGACAATACCGGACTAGCACTGCTTGGGATACGCAGTATTTT
V: TRBV11-2; size: many; D: TRBD2; J: TRBJ2-1; CDR3: CASSLGLAGENEQFF; DNA: TGTGCCAGCAGCTTAGGGCTAGCGGGGGAGAATGAGCAGTTCTTC
V: TRBV20-1; size: .; D: .; J: TRBJ1-1; CDR3: CSARPGRMNTEAFF; DNA: TGCAGTGCTCGTCCAGGGAGAATGAACACTGAAGCTTTCTTT
V: TRBV10-3; size: .; D: .; J: TRBJ2-7; CDR3: CAISERQPDEQYF; DNA: TGTGCCATCAGTGAGCGACAGCCGGACGAGCAGTACTTC
V: TRBV18; size: few; D: .; J: TRBJ1-1; CDR3: CASSLTWGTEAFF; DNA: TGTGCCAGCTCATTGACCTGGGGCACTGAAGCTTTCTTT
V: TRBV10-3; size: .; D: .; J: TRBJ1-5; CDR3: CAISESYQPQHF; DNA: TGTGCCATCAGTGAGAGTTATCAGCCCCAGCATTTT
V: TRBV29-1; size: many; D: .; J: TRBJ1-2; CDR3: CSVEAVLGAYGYTF; DNA: TGCAGCGTTGAAGCAGTCCTAGGGGCTTATGGCTACACCTTC
V: TRBV4-3; size: many; D: .; J: TRBJ2-1; CDR3: CASSRRSDRDNEQFF; DNA: TGCGCCAGCAGCCGCCGGAGCGACCGGGACAATGAGCAGTTCTTC
V: TRBV20-1; size: .; D: .; J: TRBJ1-4; CDR3: CSAVAGRGEKLFF; DNA: TGCAGTGCTGTGGCCGGGCGAGGAGAAAAACTGTTTTTT
V: TRBV25-1; size: few; D: .; J: TRBJ1-2; CDR3: CASSEIYGYTF; DNA: TGTGCCAGCAGTGAGATCTATGGCTACACCTTC
V: TRBV7-2; size: .; D: .; J: TRBJ2-1; CDR3: CASSLDNRYYNEQFF; DNA: TGTGCCAGCAGCTTAGATAATCGGTATTACAATGAGCAGTTCTTC
V: TRBV6-2/TRBV6-3; size: .; D: .; J: TRBJ2-3; CDR3: CASRFYGDTQYF; DNA: TGTGCCAGCAGGTTCTATGGGGATACGCAGTATTTT
V: TRBV12-3/TRBV12-4; size: .; D: .; J: TRBJ2-1; CDR3: CASSETPGTYNEQFF; DNA: TGTGCCAGCAGTGAAACCCCCGGGACTTACAATGAGCAGTTCTTC
V: TRBV7-2; size: few; D: TRBD1; J: TRBJ2-1; CDR3: CASSPRTGETPNEQFF; DNA: TGTGCCAGCAGCCCTCGGACAGGTGAGACCCCCAATGAGCAGTTCTTC
V: TRBV10-3; size: few; D: .; J: TRBJ2-1; CDR3: CAISESVREQFF; DNA: TGTGCCATCAGTGAGAGTGTCCGGGAGCAGTTCTTC
V: TRBV24-1; size: .; D: TRBD2; J: TRBJ2-1; CDR3: CATSDRTSGRGSEQFF; DNA: TGTGCCACCAGTGATCGGACTAGCGGGAGGGGGAGTGAGCAGTTCTTC
V: TRBV20-1; size: many; D: TRBD2; J: TRBJ2-1; CDR3: CSARFGLAFNEQFF; DNA: TGCAGTGCCCGGTTCGGACTAGCGTTTAATGAGCAGTTCTTC
V: TRBV7-2; size: few; D: .; J: TRBJ2-5; CDR3: CASSLGLVAPQETQYF; DNA: TGTGCCAGCAGCTTAGGGCTTGTGGCACCACAAGAGACCCAGTACTTC
V: TRBV20-1; size: few; D: TRBD1; J: TRBJ1-1; CDR3: CSAPGTGAGTEAFF; DNA: TGCAGTGCCCCCGGGACAGGGGCCGGCACTGAAGCTTTCTTT
V: TRBV27; size: .; D: TRBD1; J: TRBJ2-1; CDR3: CATWGQGYNEQFF; DNA: TGTGCCACCTGGGGACAGGGGTACAATGAGCAGTTCTTC
V: TRBV5-1; size: few; D: .; J: TRBJ2-1; CDR3: CASQRENSYNEQFF; DNA: TGCGCCAGCCAACGGGAGAACTCCTACAATGAGCAGTTCTTC
V: TRBV9; size: .; D: .; J: TRBJ1-1; CDR3: CASSVFPGANTEAFF; DNA: TGTGCCAGCAGCGTATTTCCGGGGGCAAACACTGAAGCTTTCTTT
V: TRBV4-3; size: many; D: .; J: TRBJ2-7; CDR3: CASSQDGYEQYF; DNA: TGTGCCAGCAGCCAGGACGGCTACGAGCAGTACTTC
V: TRBV7-7; size: once; D: TRBD2; J: TRBJ2-1; CDR3: CASSLSGVPNEQFF; DNA: TGTGCTAGCAGCCTAAGCGGGGTGCCCAATGAGCAGTTCTTC
V: TRBV7-9; size: .; D: TRBD1; J: TRBJ2-7; CDR3: CASSATGTGATYEQYF; DNA: TGTGCCAGCAGCGCGACCGGGACAGGCGCTACCTACGAGCAGTACTTC
V: TRBV29-1; size: .; D: .; J: TRBJ2-2; CDR3: CSVEEGGAGELFF; DNA: TGCAGCGTTGAAGAGGGAGGCGCCGGGGAGCTGTTTTTT
V: TRBV20-1; size: many; D: .; J: TRBJ2-2; CDR3: CSARKNTGELFF; DNA: TGCAGTGCTAGGAAGAACACCGGGGAGCTGTTTTTT
V: TRBV7-2; size: few; D: .; J: TRBJ1-1; CDR3: CASSLFPAEAFF; DNA: TGTGCCAGCAGCTTGTTCCCGGCGGAAGCTTTCTTT